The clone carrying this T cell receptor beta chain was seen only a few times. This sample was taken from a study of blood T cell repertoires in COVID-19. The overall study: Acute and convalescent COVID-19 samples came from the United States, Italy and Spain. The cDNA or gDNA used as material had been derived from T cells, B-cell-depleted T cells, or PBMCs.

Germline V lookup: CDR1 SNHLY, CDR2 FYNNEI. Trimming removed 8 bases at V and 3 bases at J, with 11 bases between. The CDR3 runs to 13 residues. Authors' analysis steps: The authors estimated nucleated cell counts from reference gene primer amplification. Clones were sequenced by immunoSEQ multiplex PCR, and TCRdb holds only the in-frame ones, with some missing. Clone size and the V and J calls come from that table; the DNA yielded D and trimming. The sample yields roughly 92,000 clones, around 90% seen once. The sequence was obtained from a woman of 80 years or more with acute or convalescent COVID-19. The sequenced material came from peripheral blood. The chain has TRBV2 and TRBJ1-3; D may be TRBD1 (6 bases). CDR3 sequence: CASRRQVGNTIYF. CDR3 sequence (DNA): TGTGCCAGCCGAAGACAGGTTGGAAACACCATATATTTT.